The rows below give T cell receptor beta chains drawn from one sample of a study of control samples from healthy donors and cancer patients. Produced via immunoSEQ multiplex PCR; TCRdb's table is partial and in-frame only. There are about 140,000 clones in the sample; about nine tenths occur only once, and 8.7% lies in the top ten. The sample taken for sequencing was blood. The source of these receptors is a woman under 40 in good health. Each CDR3 is given with its conserved first and last residue. The D gene is left open where the match is weak. Clone size is stated in some rows and not others, as once, few, many or a class when expanded.

D gene,J gene,clone size,V gene,CDR3 protein,CDR3 DNA
.,TRBJ1-1,.,TRBV11-2,CASSLDGVVGTEAFF,TGTGCCAGCAGCTTAGATGGGGTGGTGGGAACTGAAGCTTTCTTT
.,TRBJ1-2,.,TRBV19,CASSRASDYGYTF,TGTGCCAGTAGTCGGGCCAGTGACTATGGCTACACCTTC
.,TRBJ2-7,.,TRBV24-1,CATSDPTWPSYEQYF,TGTGCCACCAGCGACCCGACCTGGCCGTCCTACGAGCAGTACTTC
.,TRBJ2-3,.,TRBV6-5,CASGVTGLSTDTQYF,TGTGCCAGCGGGGTCACTGGGCTTAGCACAGATACGCAGTATTTT
TRBD1,TRBJ1-5,.,TRBV5-1,CASSTGTGKQPQHF,TGCGCCAGCAGCACCGGGACAGGGAAACAGCCCCAGCATTTT
TRBD2,TRBJ2-5,few,TRBV18,CASSYGLAVMYQETQYF,TGTGCCAGCTCGTACGGACTAGCGGTCATGTACCAAGAGACCCAGTACTTC
.,TRBJ2-7,few,TRBV18,CASSQLTTAYEQYF,TGTGCCAGCTCACAGCTCACTACGGCGTACGAGCAGTACTTC
.,TRBJ2-5,.,TRBV7-2,CASSPQETQYF,TGTGCCAGCAGTCCCCAAGAGACCCAGTACTTC
TRBD1,TRBJ2-4,.,TRBV3-1/TRBV3-2,CASSLDRGIQYF,TGTGCCAGCAGCCTGGACAGGGGCATTCAGTACTTC
TRBD1,TRBJ1-1,once,TRBV11-2,CASSSSPGGYTEAFF,TGTGCCAGCAGCTCCTCCCCAGGGGGGTACACTGAAGCTTTCTTT
.,TRBJ1-6,.,TRBV7-6,CASSLAPQAPLHF,TGTGCCAGCAGCTTAGCCCCCCAGGCACCCCTCCACTTT
.,TRBJ1-5,.,TRBV24-1,CATSDVANWDVKFNQPQHF,TGTGCCACCAGCGACGTGGCAAATTGGGACGTCAAGTTCAATCAGCCCCAGCATTTT
TRBD1,TRBJ1-1,.,TRBV5-1,CASSLRGQAVEAFF,TGCGCCAGCAGCTTGAGGGGACAGGCCGTTGAAGCTTTCTTT
.,TRBJ1-2,.,TRBV30,CAWSTKRINYGYTF,TGTGCCTGGAGTACCAAACGAATTAACTATGGCTACACCTTC
.,TRBJ1-1,.,TRBV6-1,CASSDTGTVGFPGTEAFF,TGTGCCAGCAGTGACACCGGGACCGTAGGATTTCCTGGCACTGAAGCTTTCTTT
.,TRBJ1-1,.,TRBV27,CASSFWENTEAFF,TGTGCCAGCAGCTTTTGGGAGAACACTGAAGCTTTCTTT
TRBD2,TRBJ2-1,.,TRBV3-1/TRBV3-2,CASSLSGSGEQFF,TGTGCCAGCAGCCTTAGCGGGAGCGGTGAGCAGTTCTTC
.,TRBJ2-1,once,TRBV27,CASSLGPEQFF,TGTGCCAGCAGTTTAGGTCCTGAGCAGTTCTTC
.,TRBJ1-2,few,TRBV9,CASSVENYGYTF,TGTGCCAGCAGCGTAGAAAACTATGGCTACACCTTC
.,TRBJ1-2,.,TRBV29-1,CSVEVTSVRDYGYTF,TGCAGCGTTGAAGTTACCTCCGTAAGGGACTATGGCTACACCTTC
.,TRBJ1-3,.,TRBV5-6,CASSLAGTGNTIYF,TGTGCCAGCAGCTTGGCAGGGACTGGAAACACCATATATTTT
TRBD1,TRBJ1-2,.,TRBV7-2,CASSPQTGERYGYTF,TGTGCCAGCAGCCCGCAGACAGGGGAGCGGTATGGCTACACCTTC
.,TRBJ1-5,once,TRBV9,CASSVEAGNQPQHF,TGTGCCAGCAGCGTTGAGGCAGGCAATCAGCCCCAGCATTTT
.,TRBJ1-5,.,TRBV12-3/TRBV12-4,CASSFLDQPQHF,TGTGCCAGCAGTTTTCTGGACCAGCCCCAGCATTTT
.,TRBJ1-3,few,TRBV19,CASRTGSSGNTIYF,TGTGCCAGTAGAACAGGCAGCTCTGGAAACACCATATATTTT
TRBD2,TRBJ2-1,.,TRBV7-9,CASSLGPTSGTGNEQFF,TGTGCCAGCAGCTTAGGCCCCACTAGCGGGACAGGCAATGAGCAGTTCTTC
.,TRBJ1-6,few,TRBV7-8,CASSLGGSPGSPLHF,TGTGCCAGCAGCTTAGGTGGGAGCCCAGGTTCACCCCTCCACTTT
.,TRBJ1-1,.,TRBV28,CATFWGGSTTEAFF,TGTGCCACCTTTTGGGGGGGGAGCACCACTGAAGCTTTCTTT
.,TRBJ2-1,.,TRBV3-1/TRBV3-2,CASSQGSYNEQFF,TGTGCCAGCAGCCAAGGGAGCTACAATGAGCAGTTCTTC
TRBD1,TRBJ2-1,few,TRBV27,CASSSGTGAYNEQFF,TGTGCCAGCAGTTCCGGGACAGGGGCCTACAATGAGCAGTTCTTC
.,TRBJ2-7,.,TRBV28,CATHESYEQYF,TGTGCCACCCACGAGAGCTACGAGCAGTACTTC